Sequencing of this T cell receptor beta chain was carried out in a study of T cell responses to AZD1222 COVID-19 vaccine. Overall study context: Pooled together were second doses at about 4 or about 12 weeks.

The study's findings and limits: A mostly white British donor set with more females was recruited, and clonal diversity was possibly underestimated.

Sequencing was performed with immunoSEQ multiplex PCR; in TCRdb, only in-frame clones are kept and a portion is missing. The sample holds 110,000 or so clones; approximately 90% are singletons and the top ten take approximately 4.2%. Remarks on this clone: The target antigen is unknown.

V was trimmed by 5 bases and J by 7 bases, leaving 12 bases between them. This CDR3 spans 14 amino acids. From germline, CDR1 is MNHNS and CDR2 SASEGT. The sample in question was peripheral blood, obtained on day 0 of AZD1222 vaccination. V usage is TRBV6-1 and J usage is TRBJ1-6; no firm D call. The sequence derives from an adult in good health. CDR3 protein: CASSSRRGNSPLHF. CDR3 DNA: TGTGCCAGCAGTTCACGCCGTGGCAATTCACCCCTCCACTTT.